Listed here are 17 T cell receptor beta chains from one sample, sequenced in a study of T cells in Graves' hyperthyroidism and ophthalmopathy. Using RNA transcripts as the source, TCR beta CDR3 regions were amplified. Primed by the HTBI set, a first-round RT-PCR was run on the TCR CDR3. TCRdb reprocessed the multiplex PCR reads via MiXCR and lists one record per CDR3 protein. There are 550,000 to 650,000 distinct CDR3 sequences in the sample; approximately 15% occur only once, and roughly 14% lies in the top ten. Source material: blood. The receptors originated from a woman between 40 and 50 years old with Graves' hyperthyroidism.

This clonotype has more than one count but fewer than ten. This chain joins TRBV11-3 and TRBJ2-3; D perhaps matches TRBD2 (7 bases). Trimming shortened V by 1 base and J by 5 bases, and 13 bases separated the two germline ends. From germline, CDR1 is SGHNT and CDR2 YENEEA. This CDR3 is built from 15 residues. CDR3: CASSLGGGAGDTQYF. The DNA for the CDR3 is TGTGCCAGCAGCTTAGGAGGGGGGGCTGGAGATACGCAGTATTTT.

This clonotype was detected ten times or more. This chain joins TRBV12-3 or TRBV12-4 and TRBJ1-4; D remains unclear. V dropped 2 bases and J dropped 4 bases, with 8 bases sitting between them. The CDR3 totals 14 residues. CDR3 residues: CASSLFGINEKLFF. The CDR3 DNA reads TGTGCCAGCAGTTTATTCGGTATTAATGAAAAACTGTTTTTT.

This chain connects TRBV3-1 to TRBJ2-1, with 10 bases lining up with TRBD2. Germline lookup yields CDR1 LGHDT and CDR2 YNNKEL (reference sequence). With V trimmed by 4 bases and J by 6 bases, 6 bases remained unmatched. The CDR3 length is 15 residues. In nucleotides, the CDR3 is TGTGCCAGCAGCCTAGCGGGGGGCATCCCCAATGAGCAGTTCTTC. It specifies CASSLAGGIPNEQFF.

This clonotype has just a few counts. This sequence joins TRBV20-1 and TRBJ1-5; 9 bases are a match to TRBD1. Germline trimming cut 0 bases from V and 4 bases from J; bases unmatched to any gene: 1. This CDR3 is built from 14 residues. Germline V gives CDR1 DFQATT, CDR2 SNEGSKA (reference sequence). CDR3 region: CSAREDRGNQPQHF. The DNA of the CDR3 is TGCAGTGCTAGAGAGGACAGGGGAAATCAGCCCCAGCATTTT.

This clonotype was seen many times. The chain joins TRBV20-1 to TRBJ2-3; no clear D. The CDR3 has 18 residues. Germline lookup yields CDR1 DFQATT and CDR2 SNEGSKA (reference sequence). V was pared by 0 bases and J by 2 bases, with 21 bases between. The CDR3, as DNA: TGCAGTGCTAGAGATCTCAAAAGGGCGCAGTATCCCACAGATACGCAGTATTTT. Translating it yields CSARDLKRAQYPTDTQYF.

Notes on this clonotype: A much larger clone differs from this one at a single base, so this may be a read error. The chain combines TRBV27 with TRBJ2-1, with D tentatively TRBD1 or TRBD2 (5 bases each). Germline V lookup: CDR1 MNHEY, CDR2 SMNVEV (reference sequence). This CDR3 has 15 amino acids. V was trimmed by 8 bases and J by 2 bases, leaving 16 bases between them. This CDR3 is CASGSGTATYNEQFF. The DNA of the CDR3 is TGTGCCAGCGGTTCGGGGACGGCGACCTACAATGAGCAGTTCTTC.

The chain links TRBV20-1 to TRBJ2-2, with 12 bases fitting TRBD2. Germline loops: CDR1 DFQATT, CDR2 SNEGSKA (reference sequence). With V trimmed by 0 bases and J by 6 bases, 5 bases remained unmatched. The CDR3 is made up of 16 amino acids. The CDR3 sequence is CSAREWTSGTAGELFF. DNA for the CDR3: TGCAGTGCTAGAGAATGGACTAGCGGGACAGCCGGGGAGCTGTTTTTT.

This clonotype was detected ten times or more. The chain recombines TRBV30 with TRBJ2-5, with no clear D. V was pared by 1 base and J by 2 bases, with 11 bases between. The CDR3 is 14 residues long. The germline gives CDR1 GTSNPN, CDR2 SVGIG (reference sequence). CDR3 protein: CAWSDWQLQETQYF. Here the CDR3 DNA reads TGTGCCTGGAGTGACTGGCAGCTACAAGAGACCCAGTACTTC.

This clonotype showed up just a few times. This chain's CDR3 is CASSQGIGEKLFF. CDR3 sequence (DNA): TGTGCCAGCTCTCAAGGGATTGGAGAAAAACTGTTTTTT. The rearrangement uses TRBV18 and TRBJ1-4, with D uncertain. V lost 6 bases to trimming and J lost 8 bases, with 13 bases between them. This CDR3 is 13 amino acids long. The germline V gene has CDR1 KGHSH and CDR2 LQKENI.

J is TRBJ2-2 and V is TRBV25-1, with unresolved D. V dropped 2 bases and J dropped 1 base, with 11 bases sitting between them. This CDR3 has 16 residues. Germline CDR1 and CDR2: MGHDK and SYGVNS. CDR3 protein: CASSEEMVWNTGELFF. The DNA of the CDR3 is TGTGCCAGCAGTGAAGAGATGGTGTGGAACACCGGGGAGCTGTTTTTT.

This clonotype was observed a few times. The J gene is TRBJ1-5, the V gene TRBV10-2; no clear D. Per germline, CDR1 WSHSY and CDR2 SAAADI. The CDR3 loop spans 15 amino acids. V lost 2 bases to trimming and J lost 7 bases, with 15 bases between them. CDR3 amino acids: CASSEDGLPGQPQHF. The CDR3 nucleotides read TGCGCCAGCAGTGAGGACGGACTACCGGGGCAGCCCCAGCATTTT.

This clonotype was picked up many times. The chain is built from TRBV7-3 and TRBJ2-1; TRBD1 might be the D (5 bases). The length of the CDR3 is 13 residues. V was trimmed by 2 bases and J by 8 bases, leaving 10 bases between them. The germline CDR1 and CDR2 sequences are SGHTA and FQGTGA. As DNA, the CDR3 is TGTGCCAGCAGCTTACAGGGCTCCGATGAGCAGTTCTTC. Translation: CASSLQGSDEQFF.

This clonotype has at least ten counts. This chain uses TRBV6-1 with TRBJ2-3; 8 nucleotides agree with TRBD2. V shed 7 bases, J shed 3 bases, and the junction held 9 bases outside the gene matches. Germline V gives CDR1 MNHNS, CDR2 SASEGT. The CDR3 consists of 15 residues. The CDR3 is CASTRAGAVTDTQYF. The CDR3 bases are TGTGCCAGCACCCGAGCGGGAGCGGTGACAGATACGCAGTATTTT.

Comment on this clonotype: This clone may be a read error of a much larger clone one base away. The CDR3 reads CASSLEAGGTWELFF. In DNA form, the CDR3 reads TGCGCCAGCAGCTTGGAAGCGGGAGGCACCTGGGAGCTGTTTTTT. The chain has TRBV5-1 and TRBJ2-2; 9 positions match TRBD2. The CDR3 loop spans 15 amino acids. The germline V gene encodes CDR1 SGHRS and CDR2 YFSETQ.

This chain links TRBV12-3 or TRBV12-4 with TRBJ1-2; D remains ambiguous. The V end lost 1 base, the J end lost 7 bases, and 16 bases lay between the germline ends. The CDR3 is 15 amino acids. CDR3 DNA: TGTGCCAGCAGTTTAGACGGAGGCTTCAAGTTTGGCTACACCTTC. It translates to CASSLDGGFKFGYTF.

The chain joins TRBV2 to TRBJ1-6; 10 bases map to TRBD1. Per germline, CDR1 SNHLY and CDR2 FYNNEI. The CDR3 length is 13 residues. In DNA, the CDR3 is TGTGCTGACAGGGGGCTGGATGATTCACCCCTCCACTTT. The encoded protein is CADRGLDDSPLHF.

This clonotype was counted many times. V usage is TRBV3-1 and J usage is TRBJ2-2; 11 nucleotides line up with TRBD2. CDR3 length equals 17 residues. The V and J ends lost 4 bases and 2 bases, in that order; junction bases with no gene match: 6. Germline V lookup: CDR1 LGHDT, CDR2 YNNKEL (reference sequence). The CDR3 DNA follows: TGTGCCAGCAGCCGTCCGGGACTAGCGGAAAACACCGGGGAGCTGTTTTTT. Residues: CASSRPGLAENTGELFF.